The source of this TCR beta chain is a study of CD8+ T cells in alopecia areata. Study details: Dosing spanned 6 to 18 months on tofacitinib, then 6 months off drug.

cDNA serving as the sequencing template came from extracted, reverse transcribed RNA. Here immunoSEQ multiplex PCR was the method, and the copy in TCRdb shows in-frame clones only, minus some. The sample includes about 180,000 clones, 45% to 60% of them seen just once. This clone came up a few times. The treatment was: oral pan-JAK inhibitor, 5-10 mg twice daily. Cell sorting was applied to PBMCs, and CD4+ and CD8+ T cells were collected. This TCR was sampled from a human donor with alopecia areata. The source was CD8+ T cells sorted from blood, collected at roughly week 53, from a patient treated with tofacitinib.

As DNA, the CDR3 is TGTGCCACCAGCAGTGACAGTTGGGGTGGCTACACCTTC. It codes for CATSSDSWGGYTF. The V gene is TRBV15, the J gene TRBJ1-2; D is perhaps TRBD1 (5 bases). The germline V gene encodes CDR1 LNHNV and CDR2 YYDKDF (reference sequence). The CDR3 is 13 amino acids. Trimming cost V 3 bases and J 7 bases, with 12 bases left between them.